This is a list of T cell receptor beta chains from one sample in a study of PD-1 blockade in mismatch repair-deficient tumors. Their antigens are not known. This table comes from immunoSEQ multiplex PCR, and its TCRdb copy is limited to in-frame clones, with some not included. The sample lists nearly 9,000 clones; approximately 88% were seen once. Source: cells cultured in vitro, taken from a patient treated with pembrolizumab. These receptors came from an adult with mismatch repair-deficient cancer. Both conserved end residues are trimmed from each CDR3. Only part of the rows carry a size: once, few, many, or a class if the clone is expanded.

v_call: TRBV30; cdr3_length: 13; clone_size: NA; j_call: TRBJ2-7; cdr3_aa: AWNRRGTGSHEQY
v_call: TRBV6-5; cdr3_length: 9; clone_size: NA; j_call: TRBJ1-1; cdr3_aa: ATYGYTEAF
v_call: TRBV27; cdr3_length: 12; clone_size: NA; j_call: TRBJ1-2; cdr3_aa: ASSLHRGYYGYT
v_call: TRBV28; cdr3_length: 15; clone_size: NA; j_call: TRBJ1-2; cdr3_aa: ASSSMGTSRVGYGYT
v_call: TRBV5-4; cdr3_length: 13; clone_size: NA; j_call: TRBJ1-1; cdr3_aa: ASSSGLSPTPEAF
v_call: TRBV7-9; cdr3_length: 13; clone_size: NA; j_call: TRBJ2-1; cdr3_aa: ASSLVGTPYNEQF
v_call: TRBV9; cdr3_length: 12; clone_size: NA; j_call: TRBJ2-2; cdr3_aa: ASSVRPNTGELF
v_call: TRBV7-9; cdr3_length: 12; clone_size: NA; j_call: TRBJ1-2; cdr3_aa: ASSLGGLDYGYT
v_call: TRBV27; cdr3_length: 12; clone_size: once; j_call: TRBJ2-2; cdr3_aa: ASNPLAGGGELF
v_call: TRBV11-2; cdr3_length: 13; clone_size: NA; j_call: TRBJ2-7; cdr3_aa: ASSSIAGPLNEQY
v_call: TRBV19; cdr3_length: 14; clone_size: NA; j_call: TRBJ2-2; cdr3_aa: ASTNSRTGSGGELF
v_call: TRBV30; cdr3_length: 11; clone_size: NA; j_call: TRBJ2-5; cdr3_aa: AWKWTSVETQY
v_call: TRBV7-2; cdr3_length: 13; clone_size: once; j_call: TRBJ2-7; cdr3_aa: ASSLMGGVEYEQY
v_call: TRBV14; cdr3_length: 11; clone_size: NA; j_call: TRBJ2-7; cdr3_aa: ASSLRISYEQY
v_call: TRBV7-9; cdr3_length: 13; clone_size: NA; j_call: TRBJ2-7; cdr3_aa: ASSSARDSSYEQY
v_call: TRBV6-5; cdr3_length: 13; clone_size: NA; j_call: TRBJ1-2; cdr3_aa: ASSYSDTGRNGYT
v_call: TRBV7-9; cdr3_length: 13; clone_size: NA; j_call: TRBJ2-2; cdr3_aa: ASSFGRKNTGELF
v_call: TRBV28; cdr3_length: 13; clone_size: NA; j_call: TRBJ2-7; cdr3_aa: ASSSLWTGTHEQY
v_call: TRBV30; cdr3_length: 10; clone_size: NA; j_call: TRBJ1-2; cdr3_aa: AWSNLNYGYT
v_call: TRBV28; cdr3_length: 11; clone_size: NA; j_call: TRBJ1-5; cdr3_aa: ASSLTGGQPQH
v_call: TRBV7-9; cdr3_length: 13; clone_size: NA; j_call: TRBJ2-7; cdr3_aa: ASSWGQGKTYEQY
v_call: TRBV6-6; cdr3_length: 12; clone_size: NA; j_call: TRBJ2-7; cdr3_aa: ASSSPPAYYEQY
v_call: TRBV7-2; cdr3_length: 11; clone_size: NA; j_call: TRBJ1-2; cdr3_aa: ASSLDGPLGYT
v_call: TRBV28; cdr3_length: 12; clone_size: few; j_call: TRBJ1-1; cdr3_aa: ASSPGPLNTEAF
v_call: TRBV9; cdr3_length: 16; clone_size: NA; j_call: TRBJ2-2; cdr3_aa: ASSVWGKIAGKTGELF
v_call: TRBV5-6; cdr3_length: 13; clone_size: once; j_call: TRBJ1-2; cdr3_aa: ASSFLGQLGYGYT
v_call: TRBV7-9; cdr3_length: 8; clone_size: NA; j_call: TRBJ2-2; cdr3_aa: AEGGGELF
v_call: TRBV4-2; cdr3_length: 14; clone_size: NA; j_call: TRBJ1-5; cdr3_aa: ASSQEGGRGNQPQH
v_call: TRBV7-9; cdr3_length: 12; clone_size: few; j_call: TRBJ2-7; cdr3_aa: ASTHSDRSYEQY
v_call: TRBV21-1; cdr3_length: 12; clone_size: few; j_call: TRBJ1-1; cdr3_aa: ASSRGGQITEAF
v_call: TRBV7-3; cdr3_length: 13; clone_size: NA; j_call: TRBJ2-1; cdr3_aa: ASSLSHGGLNEQF
v_call: TRBV9; cdr3_length: 14; clone_size: NA; j_call: TRBJ2-5; cdr3_aa: ASSAGVRGAVETQY
v_call: TRBV9; cdr3_length: 17; clone_size: NA; j_call: TRBJ2-6; cdr3_aa: ASSVGLAGASAGANVLT
v_call: TRBV30; cdr3_length: 10; clone_size: NA; j_call: TRBJ2-7; cdr3_aa: AWSKGARGQY
v_call: TRBV6-6; cdr3_length: 13; clone_size: NA; j_call: TRBJ2-2; cdr3_aa: ASSYSRGGSGELF
v_call: TRBV29-1; cdr3_length: 13; clone_size: NA; j_call: TRBJ2-3; cdr3_aa: SVEVAGGSTDTQY
v_call: TRBV7-7; cdr3_length: 12; clone_size: NA; j_call: TRBJ2-7; cdr3_aa: ASSLRSGSYEQY
v_call: TRBV7-3; cdr3_length: 14; clone_size: NA; j_call: TRBJ2-3; cdr3_aa: ASSPVAGTSTDTQY
v_call: TRBV18; cdr3_length: 14; clone_size: NA; j_call: TRBJ1-3; cdr3_aa: ASSPPGQQGGNTIY
v_call: TRBV14; cdr3_length: 15; clone_size: once; j_call: TRBJ2-1; cdr3_aa: ASSPFLTSGAYNEQF
v_call: TRBV4-1; cdr3_length: 11; clone_size: NA; j_call: TRBJ1-1; cdr3_aa: ASSQYDRGEAF
v_call: TRBV19; cdr3_length: 11; clone_size: once; j_call: TRBJ2-5; cdr3_aa: ASSKNQRETQY
v_call: TRBV7-2; cdr3_length: 10; clone_size: NA; j_call: TRBJ2-7; cdr3_aa: ASSFLAGGWY
v_call: TRBV25-1; cdr3_length: 8; clone_size: NA; j_call: TRBJ2-7; cdr3_aa: ASSALEQY
v_call: TRBV5-1; cdr3_length: 14; clone_size: NA; j_call: TRBJ2-7; cdr3_aa: ASSPDGARSSYEQY
v_call: TRBV6-6; cdr3_length: 14; clone_size: NA; j_call: TRBJ1-4; cdr3_aa: ASSPGTGFFNEKLF
v_call: TRBV5-1; cdr3_length: 11; clone_size: NA; j_call: TRBJ1-6; cdr3_aa: ASSFEDNSPLH
v_call: TRBV5-1; cdr3_length: 13; clone_size: NA; j_call: TRBJ2-1; cdr3_aa: ASSRQGTGYNEQF